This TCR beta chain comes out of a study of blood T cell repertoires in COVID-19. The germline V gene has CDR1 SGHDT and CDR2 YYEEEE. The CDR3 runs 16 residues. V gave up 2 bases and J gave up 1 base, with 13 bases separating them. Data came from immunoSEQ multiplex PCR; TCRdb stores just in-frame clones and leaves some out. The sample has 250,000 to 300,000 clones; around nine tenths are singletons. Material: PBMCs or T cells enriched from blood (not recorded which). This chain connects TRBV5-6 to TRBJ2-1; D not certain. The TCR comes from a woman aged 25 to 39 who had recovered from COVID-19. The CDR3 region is CASSFRVSASYNEQFF. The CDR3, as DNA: TGTGCCAGCAGCTTCCGGGTGAGCGCGTCCTACAATGAGCAGTTCTTC.